A single sample gave rise to the 32 T cell receptor beta chains below, sequenced in a study of blood T cell repertoires in COVID-19. Assay: immunoSEQ multiplex PCR; the TCRdb copy retains only in-frame clones and omits some. The data contain approximately 90,000 clones, 86% of them singletons. The source material was peripheral blood. Source of these receptors: an elderly man with active or convalescent COVID-19.

The rearrangement uses TRBV4-2 and TRBJ2-7; a possible D gene is TRBD2 (5 bases). Germline CDR1 LGHNA, CDR2 YNFKEQ. The V end was cut by 2 bases, the J end by 4 bases, with 15 bases between. The CDR3 spans 15 residues. The CDR3 nucleotides are TGTGCCAGCAGCCAAACTCCGACTGGGGAGTACGAGCAGTACTTC. It encodes CASSQTPTGEYEQYF.

The rearrangement joins TRBV18 to TRBJ1-1, with 9 bases aligning to TRBD1. The CDR3 is 13 residues long. Germline CDR1 KGHSH, CDR2 LQKENI. With V trimmed by 5 bases and J by 6 bases, 4 bases remained unmatched. CDR3 bases: TGTGCCAGCTCAGCTGACAGGGGGGCTGAAGCTTTCTTT. This sequence encodes CASSADRGAEAFF.

The chain joins TRBV7-9 to TRBJ1-1; D is perhaps TRBD1 (6 bases). Germline-derived CDR1 and CDR2 are SEHNR and FQNEAQ (reference sequence). Trimming left V 1 base short and J 1 base short, with 10 bases between. There are 15 residues in the CDR3. CDR3 DNA: TGTGCCAGCAGCTTAGGGGGCAGGGGGAACACTGAAGCTTTCTTT. Translating it yields CASSLGGRGNTEAFF.

The count of this clone is one. The V and J genes are TRBV18 and TRBJ2-1; 9 nucleotides agree with TRBD2. After removal of 3 bases from V and 9 bases from J, the junction contained 12 bases not matched to a gene. This CDR3 comprises 16 residues. Per germline, CDR1 KGHSH and CDR2 LQKENI. CDR3 sequence: CASSPRASGVKGEQFF. DNA of the CDR3: TGTGCCAGCTCACCCCGGGCTAGCGGGGTGAAGGGTGAGCAGTTCTTC.

The V gene is TRBV6-5, the J gene TRBJ1-2; D gene unclear. Germline V gives CDR1 MNHEY, CDR2 SVGAGI. The CDR3 runs to 15 residues. Trimming stripped 6 bases from V and 1 base from J, with 15 bases between. Here the CDR3 DNA reads TGTGCCAGCAGACGAAACTTCGGTGATAACTATGGCTACACCTTC. Translating gives CASRRNFGDNYGYTF.

The chain carries TRBV12-3 or TRBV12-4 and TRBJ2-1; 10 nucleotides match TRBD2. Trimming removed 5 bases from V and 7 bases from J; junction bases left unmatched: 2. The CDR3 runs to 13 residues. The CDR3 region is CASSPAGGNEQFF. CDR3 in DNA: TGTGCCAGCAGTCCAGCGGGAGGGAATGAGCAGTTCTTC.

The rearrangement uses TRBV3-1 (or the pseudogene TRBV3-2) and TRBJ2-5; 11 bases are shared with TRBD2. CDR1 and CDR2 from the germline V gene are LGHDT and YNNKEL (reference sequence). The V segment lost 4 bases and the J segment 4 bases; nucleotides outside the gene matches: 5. CDR3 length: 15 residues. This CDR3 is CASSRRLAGGETQYF. The CDR3 region has the DNA TGTGCCAGCAGCCGCCGGCTAGCGGGAGGAGAGACCCAGTACTTC.

The rearrangement joins TRBV11-2 to TRBJ2-3; D possibly corresponds to TRBD2 (6 bases). The germline V gene has CDR1 SGHAT and CDR2 FQNNGV. The length of the CDR3 is 16 residues. Trimming removed 5 bases from V and 5 bases from J, with 20 bases in between. In DNA form, the CDR3 reads TGTGCCAGCAGCCCCGCGGGGAGGTTATTCCGAGATACGCAGTATTTT. Translation: CASSPAGRLFRDTQYF. Combining the CDR3 with reference TRBV11-2 and TRBJ2-3 gives the whole variable domain EAGVAQSPRYKIIEKRQSVAFWCNPISGHATLYWYQQILGQGPKLLIQFQNNGVVDDSQLPKDRFSAERLKGVDSTLKIQPAKLEDSAVYLCASSPAGRLFRDTQYFGPGTRLTVL.

This chain joins TRBV9 and TRBJ2-7; TRBD2 is a possible D gene (5 bases). Germline V gene lookup returns CDR1 SGDLS and CDR2 YYNGEE. The CDR3 has 13 amino acids. Between the trimmed V and J ends, which lost 0 bases and 3 bases, there was a span of 7 bases. CDR3 region: CASSVDRGYEQYF. CDR3 nucleotides: TGTGCCAGCAGCGTAGACCGGGGCTACGAGCAGTACTTC.

The genes are TRBV10-3 and TRBJ2-6; TRBD1 is a possible D gene (6 bases). CDR3 length: 20 residues. Trimming took 0 bases from V and 1 from J, leaving 19 bases between them. Germline values: CDR1 ENHRY, CDR2 SYGVKD. CDR3 sequence reads: CAISESGYIGRGSGANVLTF. The DNA for the CDR3 is TGTGCCATCAGTGAGTCGGGCTACATAGGCAGGGGTTCTGGGGCCAACGTCCTGACTTTC.

The V call is TRBV29-1, the J call TRBJ2-1; 13 nucleotides match TRBD2. J gave up 2 bases and V 6 bases, and 1 base lay outside the gene matches. CDR3 length: 14 amino acids. The germline V gene encodes CDR1 SQVTM and CDR2 ANQGSEA. The CDR3: CSVGLAGAYNEQFF. CDR3 nucleotides: TGCAGCGTAGGACTAGCGGGAGCCTACAATGAGCAGTTCTTC.

The chain uses TRBV14 and TRBJ1-2; D might be TRBD1 (5 bases). Germline CDR1 SGHDN, CDR2 FVKESK. The CDR3 consists of 15 residues. V lost 0 bases, J lost 7 bases, and 15 bases lay in between. The CDR3 bases are TGTGCCAGCAGCCAAGATCAGAGACAGACGGGTGGCTACACCTTC. Amino acids: CASSQDQRQTGGYTF.

The chain combines TRBV5-5 with TRBJ2-2, with D possibly matching TRBD1 (5 bases). V shed 5 bases and J shed 4 bases, with 9 bases lying between them. Looked up from germline, CDR1 is SGHKS and CDR2 is YYEKEE (reference sequence). The CDR3 runs to 13 residues. CDR3 protein: CASRARGTGELFF. In nucleotides, the CDR3 is TGTGCCAGCAGAGCTAGGGGCACCGGGGAGCTGTTTTTT.

This clone has only one observation. J is TRBJ2-5 and V is TRBV5-1; 9 bases are a match to TRBD2. V lost 4 bases, J lost 4 bases, and 8 bases stayed unmatched. Per the germline V gene, CDR1 is SGHRS and CDR2 is YFSETQ. CDR3 length: 15 amino acids. DNA of the CDR3: TGCGCCAGCAGCATAGCGGGAGAGGGAGGAGAGACCCAGTACTTC. Its translation: CASSIAGEGGETQYF. The complete variable domain, with remaining parts taken from reference TRBV5-1 and TRBJ2-5, reads KAGVTQTPRYLIKTRGQQVTLSCSPISGHRSVSWYQQTPGQGLQFLFEYFSETQRNKGNFPGRFSGRQFSNSRSEMNVSTLELGDSALYLCASSIAGEGGETQYFGPGTRLLVL.

This chain joins TRBV25-1 and TRBJ2-7, with D tentatively TRBD2 (6 bases). Trimming cost V 6 bases and J 1 base, with 10 bases left between them. Germline V gene sequence: CDR1 MGHDK, CDR2 SYGVNS. This CDR3 has 13 residues. The CDR3 bases are TGTGCCAGCAGGAGTAGCGGATCCTACGAGCAGTACTTC. This codes for CASRSSGSYEQYF.

V gene TRBV19 combines with J gene TRBJ1-5, with TRBD1 identical over 7 bases. CDR3 length equals 15 residues. CDR1 and CDR2 from the germline V gene are LNHDA and SQIVND (reference sequence). Unmatched junction bases numbered 11, after V lost 5 bases and J lost 7 bases. CDR3 in DNA: TGTGCCAGTAGTCAAACAGGGGATGTCAGCCAGCCCCAGCATTTT. This sequence encodes CASSQTGDVSQPQHF.

The chain is built from TRBV2 and TRBJ1-6; possibly TRBD1 for D (6 bases). The ends were cut back, 8 bases at V and 9 bases at J, with 14 bases in the middle. Germline V lookup: CDR1 SNHLY, CDR2 FYNNEI. This CDR3 spans 13 amino acids. The CDR3 DNA reads TGTGCCAGCCGACCGGGGGGCGGTTCACCCCTCCACTTT. Encoded protein: CASRPGGGSPLHF. The whole variable domain, remainder taken from reference TRBV2 and TRBJ1-6, is EPEVTQTPSHQVTQMGQEVILRCVPISNHLYFYWYRQILGQKVEFLVSFYNNEISEKSEIFDDQFSVERPDGSNFTLKIRSTKLEDSAMYFCASRPGGGSPLHFGNGTRLTVT.

The chain links TRBV3-1 (or the pseudogene TRBV3-2) to TRBJ1-2; TRBD1 matches at 7 bases. The ends lost 4 bases at V and 8 bases at J; junction bases unmatched: 7. This CDR3 is 13 amino acids long. Germline lookup yields CDR1 LGHDT and CDR2 YNNKEL (reference sequence). The CDR3 reads CASSLGQVRGYTF. In nucleotides, the CDR3 is TGTGCCAGCAGCCTAGGACAGGTGAGGGGCTACACCTTC.

The rearrangement joins TRBV27 to TRBJ2-7; maybe TRBD1 (6 bases). The CDR3 runs to 15 residues. Germline V gives CDR1 MNHEY, CDR2 SMNVEV (reference sequence). V was trimmed by 0 bases and J by 6 bases, leaving 15 bases between them. The CDR3 DNA is TGTGCCAGCAGTTTATCCGTCAGGGGCACGGGCGAGCAGTACTTC. Its protein product is CASSLSVRGTGEQYF.

The chain recombines TRBV6-5 with TRBJ1-4; 9 nucleotides agree with TRBD1. This CDR3 is built from 14 residues. The germline CDR1 and CDR2 sequences are MNHEY and SVGAGI. J gave up 8 bases and V 5 bases, and 6 bases lay outside the gene matches. The CDR3 reads CASSKGQGSEKLFF. In DNA, the CDR3 is TGTGCCAGCAGTAAGGGACAGGGTAGCGAAAAACTGTTTTTT.

This chain joins TRBV7-9 and TRBJ1-2; 8 positions agree with TRBD1. The length of the CDR3 is 14 residues. Looked up from germline, CDR1 is SEHNR and CDR2 is FQNEAQ (reference sequence). J lost 6 bases, V lost 4 bases, and 7 bases had no gene match. The CDR3 DNA follows: TGTGCCAGCAGCTCCCGGACAGGGATCGATGGCTACACCTTC. Translation: CASSSRTGIDGYTF. The variable domain in full, completed from reference TRBV7-9 and TRBJ1-2, reads DTGVSQNPRHKITKRGQNVTFRCDPISEHNRLYWYRQTLGQGPEFLTYFQNEAQLEKSRLLSDRFSAERPKGSFSTLEIQRTEQGDSAMYLCASSSRTGIDGYTFGSGTRLTVV.

This clone came up a few times. The V and J genes are TRBV7-2 and TRBJ1-2; 7 positions agree with TRBD1. The CDR3 sequence is 14 residues long. J was trimmed by 4 bases and V by 8 bases; bases with no gene match: 10. Germline CDR1 and CDR2: SGHTA and FQGNSA. For the CDR3, the DNA is TGTGCCAGCGGATCGGGACAGAGGGTCTATGGCTACACCTTC. Its translation is CASGSGQRVYGYTF.

The rearrangement joins TRBV30 to TRBJ1-5; 9 nucleotides align to TRBD1. The ends lost 3 bases at V and 2 bases at J; junction bases unmatched: 8. CDR1 is GTSNPN and CDR2 is SVGIG in the germline V gene (reference sequence). The CDR3 contains 16 residues. The CDR3 region has the DNA TGTGCCTGGAGCGCCTACGACAGGGGGGGCAATCAGCCCCAGCATTTT. It is translated as CAWSAYDRGGNQPQHF.

The V gene is TRBV7-8, the J gene TRBJ1-1; 8 positions match TRBD1. This CDR3 region has 15 residues. Germline-derived CDR1 and CDR2 are SGHVS and FQNEAQ. The junction had 7 bases not matched to a gene; V was cut back by 3 bases and J by 4 bases. The CDR3 spells CASSFAGQGRTEAFF. The CDR3 DNA sequence: TGTGCCAGCAGCTTCGCCGGACAGGGCCGCACTGAAGCTTTCTTT.

Here the CDR3 reads CASSSRAGGSSTDTQYF. The CDR3 DNA reads TGTGCCAGCAGCTCTCGGGCGGGAGGCTCTAGCACAGATACGCAGTATTTT. The chain joins TRBV9 to TRBJ2-3; 8 positions agree with TRBD2. Losses at the gene ends were 4 bases for V and 0 bases for J; bases not matched to a gene: 10. This CDR3 is 17 amino acids long. Germline CDR1 is SGDLS and CDR2 is YYNGEE.

This clone has just one count. The chain employs TRBV5-4 and TRBJ2-5; D call uncertain. CDR1 SGHNT and CDR2 YYREEE come from the germline V gene (reference sequence). V was pared by 5 bases and J by 2 bases, with 13 bases between. The CDR3 contains 14 residues. The chain's CDR3 is CASSRLGSQETQYF. CDR3 DNA sequence: TGTGCCAGCAGTCGGCTAGGTTCACAAGAGACCCAGTACTTC.

This clone was seen just once. This chain joins TRBV14 and TRBJ2-7, with 11 bases fitting TRBD2. CDR1 and CDR2 (germline): SGHDN, FVKESK. CDR3 length: 15 amino acids. Trimming took 4 bases from V and 2 from J; bases not matched to a gene: 4. The CDR3 coding sequence is TGTGCCAGCAGCCTTAGCGGGAGGGTCACCTACGAGCAGTACTTC. Its translation: CASSLSGRVTYEQYF. The whole variable domain, remainder taken from reference TRBV14 and TRBJ2-7, is EAGVTQFPSHSVIEKGQTVTLRCDPISGHDNLYWYRRVMGKEIKFLLHFVKESKQDESGMPNNRFLAERTGGTYSTLKVQPAELEDSGVYFCASSLSGRVTYEQYFGPGTRLTVT.

The chain has TRBV9 and TRBJ2-5; unclear D gene. The CDR3 runs to 14 residues. CDR1 is SGDLS and CDR2 is YYNGEE in the germline V gene. V lost 0 bases, J lost 5 bases, and 11 bases lay in between. The CDR3 sequence is CASSVEPPSETQYF. The DNA for the CDR3 is TGTGCCAGCAGCGTAGAGCCGCCCTCTGAGACCCAGTACTTC.

The CDR3 region has the DNA TGTGCCAGCAATGGCGGGGTTCTGAACACCATATATTTT. Translation: CASNGGVLNTIYF. This chain joins TRBV6-6 and TRBJ1-3; D is unclear. Germline V gene lookup returns CDR1 MNHNY and CDR2 SVGAGI (reference sequence). CDR3 size: 13 residues. V lost 7 bases and J 7 bases, leaving 14 bases between the germline ends.

This chain joins TRBV18 and TRBJ2-5, with 9 bases identical to TRBD2. V lost 4 bases to trimming and J lost 4 bases; unmatched junction nucleotides: 1. Germline assignment: CDR1 KGHSH and CDR2 LQKENI. This CDR3 has 13 residues. As DNA, the CDR3 is TGTGCCAGCTCACTGACTAGCGGAGAGACCCAGTACTTC. Residues: CASSLTSGETQYF.

This clone was seen once. The chain uses TRBV2 and TRBJ2-5; no firm D call. V shed 4 bases and J shed 1 base, with 7 bases lying between them. Germline assignment: CDR1 SNHLY and CDR2 FYNNEI. This CDR3 comprises 13 residues. This CDR3 is CASSVNSQETQYF. The CDR3 DNA sequence: TGTGCCAGCAGTGTTAACAGCCAAGAGACCCAGTACTTC.

The gene calls are TRBV6-1 and TRBJ2-1, with D possibly being TRBD1 (6 bases). With 2 bases removed from V and 8 bases from J, the gap between germline ends came to 16 bases. Germline V lookup: CDR1 MNHNS, CDR2 SASEGT. The CDR3 runs 15 residues. The CDR3 DNA is TGTGCCAGCAGTGAAAGCTCTTCAGGGGACGATGAGCAGTTCTTC. It codes for CASSESSSGDDEQFF.